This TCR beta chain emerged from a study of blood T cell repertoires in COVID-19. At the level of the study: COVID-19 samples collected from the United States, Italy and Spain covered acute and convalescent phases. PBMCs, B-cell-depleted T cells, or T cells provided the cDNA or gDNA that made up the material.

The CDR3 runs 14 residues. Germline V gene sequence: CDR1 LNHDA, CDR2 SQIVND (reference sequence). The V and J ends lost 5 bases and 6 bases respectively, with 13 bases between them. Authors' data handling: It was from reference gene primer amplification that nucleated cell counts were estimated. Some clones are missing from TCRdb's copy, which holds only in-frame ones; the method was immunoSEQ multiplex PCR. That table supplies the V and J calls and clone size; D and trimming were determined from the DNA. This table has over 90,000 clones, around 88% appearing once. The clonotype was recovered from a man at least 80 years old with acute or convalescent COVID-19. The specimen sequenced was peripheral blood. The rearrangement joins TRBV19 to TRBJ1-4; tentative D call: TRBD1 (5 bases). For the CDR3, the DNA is TGTGCCAGTAGTGCCCAGGGAATCTATGAAAAACTGTTTTTT. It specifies CASSAQGIYEKLFF.